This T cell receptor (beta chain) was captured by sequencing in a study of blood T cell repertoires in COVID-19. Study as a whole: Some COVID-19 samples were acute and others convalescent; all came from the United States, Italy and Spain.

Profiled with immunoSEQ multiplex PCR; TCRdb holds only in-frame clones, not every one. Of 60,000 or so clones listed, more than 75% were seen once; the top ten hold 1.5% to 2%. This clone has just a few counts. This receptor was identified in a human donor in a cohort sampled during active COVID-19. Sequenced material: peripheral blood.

For the CDR3, the DNA is TGTGCCAGCGCGGACAGGGTCTCCTACGAGCAGTACTTC. Translating it yields CASADRVSYEQYF. The chain combines TRBV6-5 with TRBJ2-7; 8 positions match TRBD1. V shed 8 bases, J shed 0 bases, and the junction held 3 bases outside the gene matches. CDR1 MNHEY and CDR2 SVGAGI come from the germline V gene. The length of the CDR3 is 13 residues.